The subject of this entry is one T cell receptor beta chain. The antigen is undetermined. 60 Vbeta and 13 Jbeta primers were used in PCR. Here immunoSEQ multiplex PCR was the method, and the copy in TCRdb shows in-frame clones only, minus some. The profile covers around 200,000 clones, with just over 75% appearing a single time and approximately 3.7% taken by the ten largest. This record belongs to a study of cytomegalovirus exposure and HLA in healthy donors. Overall study findings and caveats: When presence/absence was analysed, sequencing depth was taken to be roughly uniform across donors.

This CDR3 comprises 14 residues. From germline, CDR1 is KGHSH and CDR2 LQKENI. J was trimmed by 5 bases and V by 4 bases; bases with no gene match: 5. The source material was PBMCs. This sequence originates from a woman aged 60 to 75 in good health and CMV-seropositive. V is TRBV18 and J is TRBJ2-7, with 10 bases matching TRBD1. CDR3 protein: CASSLDRGFHEQYF. Here the CDR3 DNA reads TGTGCCAGCTCACTGGACAGGGGGTTCCACGAGCAGTACTTC. The full variable domain, its missing parts supplied by reference TRBV18 and TRBJ2-7, is NAGVMQNPRHLVRRRGQEARLRCSPMKGHSHVYWYRQLPEEGLKFMVYLQKENIIDESGMPKERFSAEFPKEGPSILRIQQVVRGDSAAYFCASSLDRGFHEQYFGPGTRLTVT.